This T cell receptor beta chain was observed in a study of T-cell reconstitution after alpha-beta-depleted transplantation in children (dated by TCRdb to about 2016). Notes on the research overall: Using TCR repertoire profiling, the study quantitatively followed how T-cell immune reconstitution unfolded in children after TCRalphabeta/CD19-depleted allogeneic hematopoietic cell transplantation. Findings and caveats that apply to the study as a whole: The high TCRbeta diversity at day 60 in some patients was ascribed to recipient T cells and intrathymic progenitors that had survived conditioning. Hyperexpanded clone frequencies declined over subsequent months; after one year, T-cell counts and TCRbeta diversity were mostly attributed to newly produced T cells. Apparently early alphabetaT-cell count recovery about two months after transplant reportedly relied on only several hundred rapidly expanded clones derived from non-depleted graft cells.

Libraries came from PCR. The listed sequencing device is Illumina HiSeq 2500. Molecular barcoding was employed in the preparation of TCR libraries, with unique molecular identifiers being used to normalize TCRbeta repertoire quantification. TCRdb applied fastp at Q25 and MiXCR to the public reads, then kept only in-frame beta chains. Rows are combined by CDR3 protein, so each entry shows the most common genes and DNA. The sample data list hundreds of thousands of distinct CDR3 sequences, and under 20% of these were observed just once. The ten top clones hold around 44% of the sample. Counted from cysteine to phenylalanine, this CDR3 has 11 amino acids. CDR3 DNA only is kept here, 33 bases in frame from base 1. V is pared back by 6 bases and J by 4 bases, with 6 bases lying between the germline termini. The germline V gene yields MGHDK for CDR1 and SYGVNS for CDR2. The treatment or condition label of this sample denotes: allogeneic hematopoietic cell transplantation with graft depleted of TCRalphabeta T cells and CD19 B cells. The children who served as transplant recipients had been given grafts of TCRalphabeta/CD19-depleted allogeneic hematopoietic cells.

Only one count was recorded for this clonotype. Its antigen has not been determined. Base qualities were left out, and no much larger clone turns up one base away. One read alone is weak evidence. The input for sequencing was PBMCs, mostly from graft donor cells, taken 360 days after TCRalphabeta/CD19-depleted stem cell transplant. The chain is made from TRBV25-1 and TRBJ1-2; the D gene is possibly TRBD1, with 5 bases matching. The source is a male patient aged 2 to 9 who had a stem cell transplant for acute lymphoblastic leukemia, so the T cells may come from the graft donor. The CDR3 protein sequence reads: CASRTVYGYTF. The DNA sequence is TGTGCCAGCAGGACAGTCTATGGCTACACCTTC.